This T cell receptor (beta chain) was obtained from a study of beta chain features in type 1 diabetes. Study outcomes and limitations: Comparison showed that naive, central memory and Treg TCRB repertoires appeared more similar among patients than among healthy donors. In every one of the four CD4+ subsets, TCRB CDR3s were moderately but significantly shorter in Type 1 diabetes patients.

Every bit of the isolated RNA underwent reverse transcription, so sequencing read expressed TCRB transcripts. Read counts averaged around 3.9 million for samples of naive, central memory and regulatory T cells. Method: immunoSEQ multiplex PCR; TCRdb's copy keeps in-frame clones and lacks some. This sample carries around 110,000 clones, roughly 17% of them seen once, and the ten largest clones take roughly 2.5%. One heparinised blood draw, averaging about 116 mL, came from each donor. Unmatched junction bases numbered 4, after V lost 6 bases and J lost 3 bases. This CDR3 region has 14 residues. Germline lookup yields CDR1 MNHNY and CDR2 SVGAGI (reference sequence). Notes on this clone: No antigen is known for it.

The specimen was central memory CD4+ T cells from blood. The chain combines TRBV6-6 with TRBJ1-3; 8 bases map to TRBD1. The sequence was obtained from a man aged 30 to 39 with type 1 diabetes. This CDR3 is CASRPGGVGNTIYF. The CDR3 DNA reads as TGTGCCAGCAGACCAGGGGGCGTTGGAAACACCATATATTTT.